What follows describes a single T cell receptor beta chain. Its antigen is unknown. V trimming: 3 bases; J trimming: 6 bases; junction bases outside the gene matches: 7. The CDR3 loop spans 14 amino acids. From germline, CDR1 is GTSNPN and CDR2 SVGIG (reference sequence). As to time point: cycle 4 day 1 (C4D1), after more than 5 weeks of nivolumab. Following autologous stem cell transplantation, relapse occurred in every patient, and exposure to brentuximab vedotin varied. Classifying best responses yielded complete response, partial response or progressive disease. The sample originates from a study of PD-1 blockade in classical Hodgkin lymphoma. The study's findings and limits: Similar baseline diversity was found in complete responders and newly diagnosed patients. Whatever underlies the repertoire differences (possibly disease activity or prior therapy) remains undefined. Diversity in CD4+ TCRs, unlike that measured in CD8+ TCRs, had risen significantly by C4D1.

TCRdb keeps only in-frame clones here, not all; method: immunoSEQ multiplex PCR. This sample yields roughly 64,000 clones, of which less than 95% are seen a single time; 10% to 13% belongs to the top ten. The source is a human donor with classical Hodgkin lymphoma. The specimen comprised peripheral blood mononuclear cells (PBMCs), sampled before the fourth cycle of nivolumab. The J gene is TRBJ2-2, the V gene TRBV30; 7 nucleotides align to TRBD2. CDR3 nucleotides: TGTGCCTGGAGGACGACTAGCTGGGCCGGGGAGCTGTTTTTT. It encodes CAWRTTSWAGELFF.